Listed below are T cell receptor beta chains from one sample, sequenced in a study of blood T cells in healthy people across ages. TCRdb re-analysed the 5' RACE reads in MiXCR, keeping a single row per CDR3 protein. The sample consists of 850,000 to 1,000,000 distinct CDR3 sequences, about 51% of them appearing once. Sequencing input: blood. These TCRs come from an older woman in good health. Both conserved end residues are part of each CDR3. A D gene is named only where the DNA matches it firmly. Rows may omit the clone size; those that give it use once, few, many or a size class.

NA	TRBJ1-1	TRBV7-9	TRBD1	TGTGCCAGCAGCTCAGTACAGGGGTTTTTCACTGAAGCTTTCTTT	CASSSVQGFFTEAFF
NA	TRBJ2-7	TRBV29-1	TRBD2	TGCAGCGTAGCGGGGAACTCCTACGAGCAGTACTTC	CSVAGNSYEQYF
NA	TRBJ2-1	TRBV29-1	NA	TGCAGCGTGAATCCCCAGGGACATGGGCAGTTCTTC	CSVNPQGHGQFF
once	TRBJ2-5	TRBV6-6	NA	TGTGCCAGCAGATCAAACGGACACCAAGGGACCCAGTACTTC	CASRSNGHQGTQYF
NA	TRBJ2-1	TRBV6-5	TRBD2	TGTGCCAGCAAAAAACCGGGACTAGCTTCATATGAGCAGTTCTTC	CASKKPGLASYEQFF
NA	TRBJ2-7	TRBV9	NA	TGTGCCAGCGGCGTAGGCGACGAGCAGTACTTC	CASGVGDEQYF
NA	TRBJ2-7	TRBV20-1	TRBD2	TGCAGCAGCGGGACTAGCGGGAGTAGTGGGGAATACGAGCAGTACTTC	CSSGTSGSSGEYEQYF
once	TRBJ2-3	TRBV20-1	TRBD2	TGCAGTGCTAGATCGCTTAGCGGGAGGGTCACAGATACGCAGTATTTT	CSARSLSGRVTDTQYF
NA	TRBJ2-7	TRBV11-2	NA	TGTGCCAGCAGCTTAAGTTCCAGGGCGCAGCGCGTCTGTCCCCAGTACTTC	CASSLSSRAQRVCPQYF
NA	TRBJ2-1	TRBV28	TRBD1	TGTGCCAGCAGTACAGGGGGCTACACCTACAATGAGCAGTTCTTC	CASSTGGYTYNEQFF
few	TRBJ2-6	TRBV4-2	NA	TGTGCCAGCAGCCAAGATCGAGGGACCTCTGGGGCCAACGTCCTGACTTTC	CASSQDRGTSGANVLTF
few	TRBJ2-6	TRBV7-2	TRBD1	TGTGCCAGCAGCTCGGGACAGACCTCTGGGGCCAACGTCCTGACTTTC	CASSSGQTSGANVLTF
NA	TRBJ2-1	TRBV20-1	TRBD2	TGCAGTGCTTTGGGACTAGCGGGAGACAATGAGCAGTTCTTC	CSALGLAGDNEQFF
once	TRBJ2-1	TRBV10-3	NA	TGTGCCACCCAGGACTTTTCTGAGCAGTTCTTC	CATQDFSEQFF
few	TRBJ2-7	TRBV5-5	NA	TGTGCCAGCAGCTCCCCGGAAAAGGACTGGTCCTACGAGCAGTACTTC	CASSSPEKDWSYEQYF
NA	TRBJ2-3	TRBV5-1	NA	TGCGCCAGCAGCTTTAACGGGAGAACAGATACGCAGTATTTT	CASSFNGRTDTQYF
once	TRBJ2-2	TRBV7-9	NA	TGTGCCAGCAGCCTTTGGGGATCCACCGCGAACACCGGGGAGCTGTTTTTT	CASSLWGSTANTGELFF
few	TRBJ2-3	TRBV25-1	TRBD2	TGTGCCAGCAGTGAATTCCCGGCTAGCGGGAGGGTAGATACGCAGTATTTT	CASSEFPASGRVDTQYF
NA	TRBJ2-3	TRBV5-6	NA	TGTGCCAGCAGCTCGGAAACAGGGTTAGGGACGCAGTATTTT	CASSSETGLGTQYF
NA	TRBJ2-7	TRBV11-2	NA	TGTGCCAGCAGTCCCCCTCGGATCGGAGCCTACGAGCAGTACTTC	CASSPPRIGAYEQYF
NA	TRBJ1-2	TRBV7-9	NA	TGTGCCAGCGGGGGCGTCTATGGCTACACCTTC	CASGGVYGYTF
few	TRBJ2-1	TRBV7-2	NA	TGTGCCAGCAGCTTGGCTAGTGGAAACTCCTACAATGAGCAGTTCTTC	CASSLASGNSYNEQFF
few	TRBJ2-3	TRBV29-1	TRBD2	TGCAGCGTTGATCGTAGCGGGACCGGGGGGGGTACGCAGTATTTT	CSVDRSGTGGGTQYF
once	TRBJ2-2	TRBV20-1	NA	TGCAGTGTTCCGACGGGACATGGGATCTCCGGGGAGCTGTTTTTT	CSVPTGHGISGELFF
few	TRBJ1-1	TRBV13	NA	TGTGCCAGCAGCCCCAGTTATACTGAAGCTTTCTTT	CASSPSYTEAFF
NA	TRBJ2-7	TRBV7-8	NA	TGTGCCACCTTTGGCAAGTCCTACGAGCAGTACTTC	CATFGKSYEQYF
NA	TRBJ2-3	TRBV3-1	TRBD2	TGTGCCAGCAGCCAAGGTACTAGCGGGTCCCCGTTCAATACGCAGTATTTT	CASSQGTSGSPFNTQYF
NA	TRBJ2-3	TRBV20-1	TRBD2	TGCAGTGCTAGAGATCTTAGCGGGGGGCCACACACAGATACGCAGTATTTT	CSARDLSGGPHTDTQYF
NA	TRBJ1-4	TRBV6-1	NA	TGTGCCAGCACCCTGACGCTCGGGACAACTAATGAAAAACTGTTTTTT	CASTLTLGTTNEKLFF
NA	TRBJ2-1	TRBV29-1	NA	TGCAGCGTGTGCCGGGAGTTGCGGCCGAATGAGCAGTTCTTC	CSVCRELRPNEQFF
NA	TRBJ1-1	TRBV28	NA	TGTGCCAGCAGTCTTACGGGGGCAGGGACTGAAGCTTTCTTT	CASSLTGAGTEAFF
few	TRBJ2-7	TRBV4-3	NA	TGCGCCAGCAGCCAAGACCTGGGCCGACACTACGAGCAGTACTTC	CASSQDLGRHYEQYF
NA	TRBJ1-1	TRBV5-1	NA	TGCGCCAGCAGCTTGGGGCCAGGGGCTGAAGCTTTCTTT	CASSLGPGAEAFF
NA	TRBJ1-2	TRBV6-2/TRBV6-3	NA	TGTGCCAGCAGCCACAGGGATCGCGGCTACACCTTC	CASSHRDRGYTF